These 20 T cell receptor beta chains came from one sample sequenced in a study of OX40 agonist ivuxolimab in advanced cancers. Profiled with immunoSEQ multiplex PCR; TCRdb holds only in-frame clones, not every one. Among roughly 52,000 clones, 65% to 80% were seen once, and the ten largest hold about 6%. This specimen was CD4+ or CD8+ T cells sorted from blood, taken in a trial of the OX40 agonist ivuxolimab. All receptors come from an adult with an advanced solid tumor such as melanoma, head and neck, liver or kidney cancer.

The chain combines TRBV9 with TRBJ1-4, with D possibly matching TRBD1 (6 bases). V dropped 1 base and J dropped 8 bases, with 12 bases sitting between them. Germline CDR1 is SGDLS and CDR2 is YYNGEE. The CDR3 length is 14 residues. The CDR3 region is CASSVTGDIEKLFF. In nucleotides, the CDR3 is TGTGCCAGCAGCGTAACTGGGGACATCGAAAAACTGTTTTTT.

The chain has TRBV19 and TRBJ1-2, with TRBD1 identical over 7 bases. The CDR3 sequence is 14 residues long. CDR1 and CDR2 (germline): LNHDA, SQIVND (reference sequence). J lost 2 bases, V lost 3 bases, and 3 bases had no gene match. The CDR3 DNA is TGTGCCAGTAGTATGATAGGGGGCAACTATGGCTACACCTTC. Its translation: CASSMIGGNYGYTF.

A remark on this clone: This specimen includes other DNA sequences encoding the same CDR3. This chain connects TRBV15 to TRBJ1-5, with a weak D call TRBD1 (5 bases). Germline values: CDR1 LNHNV, CDR2 YYDKDF (reference sequence). The CDR3 runs to 15 residues. V lost 1 base and J 0 bases, leaving 7 bases between the germline ends. This CDR3 reads CATSRGGGSNQPQHF. The CDR3, as DNA: TGTGCCACCAGCAGAGGGGGGGGTAGCAATCAGCCCCAGCATTTT.

The rearrangement uses TRBV7-6 and TRBJ2-3; D may be TRBD2 (5 bases). Germline CDR1 is SGHVS and CDR2 is FNYEAQ. The CDR3 is 14 amino acids. V was pared by 5 bases and J by 1 base, with 10 bases between. The CDR3: CASSPDGGTDTQYF. CDR3 bases: TGTGCCAGCAGCCCAGACGGGGGCACAGATACGCAGTATTTT. The variable domain in full, with the rest retrieved from reference TRBV7-6 and TRBJ2-3, is GAGVSQSPRYKVTKRGQDVALRCDPISGHVSLYWYRQALGQGPEFLTYFNYEAQQDKSGLPNDRFSAERPEGSISTLTIQRTEQRDSAMYRCASSPDGGTDTQYFGPGTRLTVL.

The chain has TRBV5-1 and TRBJ1-1, with D maybe TRBD1 (5 bases). V was pared by 6 bases and J by 7 bases, with 13 bases between. In germline, CDR1 is SGHRS, CDR2 YFSETQ. The CDR3 sequence is 12 residues long. CDR3 in amino acids: CASTRWGNEAFF. The CDR3 coding sequence is TGCGCCAGCACCCGATGGGGGAATGAAGCTTTCTTT.

The rearrangement links TRBV7-2 to TRBJ1-1; TRBD1 is a possible D gene (5 bases). From germline, CDR1 is SGHTA and CDR2 FQGNSA. CDR3 length: 13 amino acids. V was trimmed by 2 bases and J by 11 bases, leaving 15 bases between them. The CDR3 loop is CASSLTVQGSAFF. CDR3 bases: TGTGCCAGCAGCTTAACGGTCCAGGGTAGCGCTTTCTTT.

The gene calls are TRBV7-9 and TRBJ1-4, with a possible D match to TRBD1 (5 bases). The V and J ends lost 4 bases and 0 bases respectively, with 9 bases between them. This CDR3 comprises 15 residues. Germline values: CDR1 SEHNR, CDR2 FQNEAQ (reference sequence). CDR3 sequence: CASSSGTATNEKLFF. CDR3 coding DNA: TGTGCCAGCAGCTCCGGGACGGCAACTAATGAAAAACTGTTTTTT.

This clone appeared a few times. V and J are TRBV30 and TRBJ1-1; D unclear. CDR3 length equals 11 residues. Germline loops: CDR1 GTSNPN, CDR2 SVGIG (reference sequence). The V end lost 2 bases, the J end lost 10 bases, and 11 bases lay between the germline ends. The CDR3 DNA is TGTGCCTGGAGTTGGGAGGGAACAGCTTTCTTT. This gives the protein CAWSWEGTAFF.

The CDR3 sequence: CAWSVRVSVGGGSPLHF. The CDR3 bases are TGTGCCTGGAGTGTACGAGTTTCGGTGGGAGGAGGTTCACCCCTCCACTTT. V and J are TRBV30 and TRBJ1-6; D is ambiguous. Germline CDR1 GTSNPN, CDR2 SVGIG (reference sequence). Trimming pared 0 bases from V and 9 bases from J, leaving 21 bases between. This CDR3 region has 17 residues.

The chain recombines TRBV6-5 with TRBJ2-7; TRBD2 matches at 9 bases. The germline CDR1 and CDR2 sequences are MNHEY and SVGAGI. This CDR3 region has 15 residues. Losses at the gene ends were 5 bases for V and 1 base for J; bases not matched to a gene: 6. In DNA, the CDR3 is TGTGCCAGCAGTGTACTAGCGGGCCTTTCCTACGAGCAGTACTTC. This encodes CASSVLAGLSYEQYF.

This chain joins TRBV5-1 and TRBJ2-7; 11 bases fit TRBD2. There are 15 residues in the CDR3. J lost 2 bases, V lost 1 base, and 2 bases had no gene match. The germline V gene encodes CDR1 SGHRS and CDR2 YFSETQ. The CDR3 is CASSLSSGRAYEQYF. For the CDR3, the DNA is TGCGCCAGCAGCTTGAGTAGCGGGAGGGCCTACGAGCAGTACTTC.

V is TRBV9 and J is TRBJ2-3; 13 nucleotides match TRBD2. With V trimmed by 4 bases and J by 1 base, 6 bases remained unmatched. There are 17 residues in the CDR3. Germline V gene data show CDR1 as SGDLS and CDR2 as YYNGEE. The CDR3 DNA reads as TGTGCCAGCAGCCTCCGGACTAGCGGGGGACGCACAGATACGCAGTATTTT. Amino acids: CASSLRTSGGRTDTQYF.

J is TRBJ2-1 and V is TRBV7-9; 9 bases map to TRBD1. The CDR3 has 15 amino acids. From germline, CDR1 is SEHNR and CDR2 FQNEAQ (reference sequence). The V segment lost 3 bases and the J segment 7 bases; nucleotides outside the gene matches: 7. CDR3 DNA: TGTGCCAGCAGCTTCTCCGGGACAGGGCCTAATGAGCAGTTCTTC. Translation: CASSFSGTGPNEQFF.

The V gene is TRBV6-1, the J gene TRBJ1-1; the D gene is possibly TRBD1 (5 bases). The CDR3 has 14 residues. The V gene lost 6 bases and the J gene lost 2 bases, with 13 bases spanning the gap. Per germline, CDR1 MNHNS and CDR2 SASEGT. This CDR3 is CASRVTWTNTEAFF. CDR3 coding DNA: TGTGCCAGCAGGGTCACCTGGACAAACACTGAAGCTTTCTTT.

The chain combines TRBV25-1 with TRBJ2-2; D gene ambiguous. CDR1 and CDR2 from the germline V gene are MGHDK and SYGVNS. This CDR3 comprises 14 residues. V lost 4 bases and J lost 1, with 7 bases in between. CDR3 in amino acids: CASSVRLNTGELFF. The CDR3 bases are TGTGCCAGCAGTGTTCGACTGAACACCGGGGAGCTGTTTTTT. The variable domain in full, with the rest retrieved from reference TRBV25-1 and TRBJ2-2, is EADIYQTPRYLVIGTGKKITLECSQTMGHDKMYWYQQDPGMELHLIHYSYGVNSTEKGDLSSESTVSRIRTEHFPLTLESARPSHTSQYLCASSVRLNTGELFFGEGSRLTVL.

The CDR3: CASSEGEASYEQYF. The CDR3 DNA reads TGTGCCAGCAGTGAAGGAGAGGCATCCTACGAGCAGTACTTC. The chain joins TRBV6-1 to TRBJ2-7; D ambiguous. Germline values: CDR1 MNHNS, CDR2 SASEGT. V lost 1 base to trimming and J lost 1 base, with 8 bases between them. The CDR3 has 14 amino acids.

The chain uses TRBV7-2 and TRBJ1-1; 9 bases are shared with TRBD1. The germline gives CDR1 SGHTA, CDR2 FQGNSA. The CDR3 extends over 15 amino acids. The V gene end was trimmed by 5 bases and the J gene end by 5 bases; junction bases not matched to a gene: 9. The CDR3: CASSLNGQGWTEAFF. CDR3 DNA sequence: TGTGCCAGCAGCCTAAATGGACAGGGGTGGACTGAAGCTTTCTTT. Variable domain in full (rest from reference TRBV7-2 and TRBJ1-1): GAGVSQSPSNKVTEKGKDVELRCDPISGHTALYWYRQSLGQGLEFLIYFQGNSAPDKSGLPSDRFSAERTGGSVSTLTIQRTQQEDSAVYLCASSLNGQGWTEAFFGQGTRLTVV.

Remarks on this clone: The sample carries other DNA sequences with the same CDR3. V and J are TRBV7-9 and TRBJ1-1; 7 nucleotides line up with TRBD1. CDR3 length: 15 amino acids. Germline V gene sequence: CDR1 SEHNR, CDR2 FQNEAQ (reference sequence). Trimming at V came to 0 bases and at J to 3 bases, leaving 4 bases not matched to a gene. The CDR3 region is CASSLATGRDTEAFF. The CDR3, as DNA: TGTGCCAGCAGCTTAGCGACAGGGAGAGACACTGAAGCTTTCTTT.

This clone was recorded once. The chain couples TRBV7-8 to TRBJ2-2; no reliable D call. Trimming took 1 base from V and 7 from J, leaving 13 bases between them. Germline V gives CDR1 SGHVS, CDR2 FQNEAQ. This CDR3 has 15 amino acids. For the CDR3, the DNA is TGTGCCAGCAGCTTAGTATTTTTCGGTAACGGGGAGCTGTTTTTT. Its translation is CASSLVFFGNGELFF.

The chain links TRBV5-6 to TRBJ2-5; 7 bases map to TRBD1. CDR1 and CDR2 (germline): SGHDT, YYEEEE. The CDR3 length is 15 residues. With 0 bases clipped from V and 11 bases from J, the junction kept 13 bases outside the gene matches. The CDR3 loop reads CASSLVGGAVGEQYF. CDR3 coding DNA: TGTGCCAGCAGCTTGGTAGGGGGCGCAGTCGGAGAGCAGTACTTC.